A single sample is the source of the 15 T cell receptor beta chains below, sequenced in a study of radiotherapy plus CTLA-4 blockade in lung cancer. Produced via immunoSEQ multiplex PCR; TCRdb's table is partial and in-frame only. The repertoire holds tens of thousands of clones, 76% seen once, with about 15% in the top ten. The sequences come from peripheral blood, collected from a patient treated with radiotherapy plus ipilimumab. The receptor set was obtained from a human donor with non-small cell lung cancer whose response to radiotherapy plus ipilimumab could not be evaluated. Some clones in this sample may be carry-over from other donors' samples.

The CDR3 bases are TGCGCCAGCAGCCAAGATCCTCCCCAATGGTCGGCGGGGTACAATGAGCAGTTCTTC. Translating it yields CASSQDPPQWSAGYNEQFF. The chain couples TRBV4-3 to TRBJ2-1, with D possibly being TRBD2 (6 bases). Trimming cost V 0 bases and J 4 bases, with 22 bases left between them. CDR3 length equals 19 residues. Germline CDR1 and CDR2: LGHNA and YSLEER.

The genes are TRBV27 and TRBJ2-5; TRBD1 aligns across 10 bases. CDR3 length: 15 residues. Trimming removed 5 bases from V and 4 bases from J; junction bases left unmatched: 7. In germline, CDR1 is MNHEY, CDR2 SMNVEV (reference sequence). This CDR3 is CASSADRGLGETQYF. The CDR3, as DNA: TGTGCCAGCAGTGCTGACAGGGGGCTAGGAGAGACCCAGTACTTC.

The genes are TRBV7-9 and TRBJ1-6, with 7 bases identical to TRBD1. V gave up 5 bases and J gave up 10 bases; unmatched junction bases: 17. CDR1 SEHNR and CDR2 FQNEAQ come from the germline V gene (reference sequence). The CDR3 loop spans 17 amino acids. This chain's CDR3 is CASSVALGAWTGSPLHF. The CDR3 region has the DNA TGTGCCAGCAGCGTCGCTCTGGGGGCGTGGACAGGCTCACCCCTCCACTTT.

The gene calls are TRBV7-8 and TRBJ2-7; TRBD2 might be the D (7 bases). CDR1 and CDR2 from the germline V gene are SGHVS and FQNEAQ. V shed 1 base and J shed 4 bases, with 8 bases lying between them. The CDR3 sequence is 13 residues long. DNA of the CDR3: TGTGCCAGCAGCTTAGAGGGGGGGTACGAGCAGTACTTC. Its protein is CASSLEGGYEQYF.

The chain carries TRBV13 and TRBJ2-7; TRBD2 agrees at 8 bases. Germline V gene sequence: CDR1 PRHDT, CDR2 FYEKMQ (reference sequence). The length of the CDR3 is 15 residues. J was trimmed by 9 bases and V by 0 bases; bases with no gene match: 10. DNA for the CDR3: TGTGCCAGCAGCTTAGGATCCCGGGGGGGGAGTCGGCAGTACTTC. This sequence encodes CASSLGSRGGSRQYF.

The rearrangement links TRBV19 to TRBJ2-4; 7 bases agree with TRBD2. The germline gives CDR1 LNHDA, CDR2 SQIVND (reference sequence). There are 13 residues in the CDR3. With V trimmed by 10 bases and J by 8 bases, 11 bases remained unmatched. CDR3 loop: CATSEAGYYIQYF. The CDR3 coding sequence is TGTGCCACTTCCGAAGCGGGGTATTACATTCAGTACTTC.

The V and J genes are TRBV10-3 and TRBJ2-4, with TRBD1 identical over 10 bases. The CDR3 runs 15 residues. Trimming removed 3 bases from V and 8 bases from J; junction bases left unmatched: 7. Germline V gives CDR1 ENHRY, CDR2 SYGVKD. The CDR3 nucleotides read TGTGCCATCAGTGAAGGACAGGGGGGTGTAGACATTCAGTACTTC. Its protein product is CAISEGQGGVDIQYF.

V and J are TRBV28 and TRBJ2-3, with 10 bases identical to TRBD2. This CDR3 is 16 amino acids long. The V and J ends lost 7 bases and 5 bases, in that order; junction bases with no gene match: 12. Per the germline V gene, CDR1 is MDHEN and CDR2 is SYDVKM. CDR3 coding DNA: TGTGCCAGCAACCTGCCCTTTAGCGGGGGGTTAGATACGCAGTATTTT. It codes for CASNLPFSGGLDTQYF.

V usage is TRBV5-8 and J usage is TRBJ1-4, with unresolved D. With 6 bases removed from V and 8 bases from J, the gap between germline ends came to 14 bases. From germline, CDR1 is SGHTS and CDR2 YDEGEE. The CDR3 sequence is 13 residues long. The DNA for the CDR3 is TGTGCCAGCACAGCCCTCCTAGGAGAAAAACTGTTTTTT. Translation gives CASTALLGEKLFF.

A remark on this clone: This specimen includes other DNA sequences encoding the same CDR3. The rearrangement joins TRBV5-1 to TRBJ2-5; 9 bases match TRBD1. Germline CDR1 SGHRS, CDR2 YFSETQ. V dropped 4 bases and J dropped 2; count of bases not matched to a gene: 3. The CDR3 is 14 amino acids. CDR3 loop: CASSLGQGQETQYF. CDR3 bases: TGCGCCAGCAGCCTAGGACAGGGGCAAGAGACCCAGTACTTC.

The chain combines TRBV5-1 with TRBJ1-2, with TRBD1 matching 10 bases. V was clipped by 4 bases and J by 8 bases; unmatched bases: 14. This CDR3 is 16 amino acids long. Per the germline V gene, CDR1 is SGHRS and CDR2 is YFSETQ. In nucleotides, the CDR3 is TGCGCCAGCAGCGGGGGACAGGGGACTCGTGGGGGGGGCTACACCTTC. Translation gives CASSGGQGTRGGGYTF.

The DNA of the CDR3 is TGCAGTCTTCACCCGGGGTCTGAAGCTTTCTTT. Translating gives CSLHPGSEAFF. This chain connects TRBV20-1 to TRBJ1-1; unclear D gene. V dropped 8 bases and J dropped 6 bases, with 13 bases sitting between them. The CDR3 is 11 residues long. CDR1 DFQATT and CDR2 SNEGSKA come from the germline V gene (reference sequence).

The chain is built from TRBV15 and TRBJ2-7; D possibly corresponds to TRBD1 (5 bases). The V end was cut by 4 bases, the J end by 3 bases, with 7 bases between. Per the germline V gene, CDR1 is LNHNV and CDR2 is YYDKDF (reference sequence). The CDR3 runs to 12 residues. The chain's CDR3 is CATSNRGYEQYF. The DNA for the CDR3 is TGTGCCACCAGCAATAGGGGCTACGAGCAGTACTTC.

The rearrangement joins TRBV6-5 to TRBJ1-1; D call uncertain. Looked up from germline, CDR1 is MNHEY and CDR2 is SVGAGI. The germline V and J ends were trimmed by 4 bases and 3 bases, with 3 bases remaining between them. This CDR3 contains 11 residues. Written as DNA, the CDR3 is TGTGCCAGCAGTTCCTACACTGAAGCTTTCTTT. It codes for CASSSYTEAFF.

The chain has TRBV18 and TRBJ2-7; a weak D match, TRBD1 (6 bases). The CDR3 totals 14 residues. The V gene lost 3 bases and the J gene lost 0 bases, with 9 bases spanning the gap. Germline V gene data show CDR1 as KGHSH and CDR2 as LQKENI. The CDR3 nucleotides read TGTGCCAGCTCACCCGGGACACACTCCTACGAGCAGTACTTC. Protein product: CASSPGTHSYEQYF.